This entry lists 3 T cell receptor beta chains sequenced from one sample in a study of blood T cells in healthy people across ages. A second about 7 to 11 cycle PCR used barcoded and J-beta primers. In TCRdb, the 5' RACE reads were re-called with MiXCR into one record per CDR3 protein. The sample carries 2 million or so distinct CDR3 sequences, about 50% recorded once. The specimen sequenced was blood. The receptor set was obtained from a woman between 40 and 50 years old in good health.

Only a few counts were recorded for this clonotype. CDR3: CASSQDQHTDTQYF. Here the CDR3 DNA reads TGCGCCAGCAGCCAAGATCAGCACACAGATACGCAGTATTTT. The chain joins TRBV4-1 to TRBJ2-3; D ambiguous. This CDR3 has 14 residues. The germline V and J ends were trimmed by 0 bases and 2 bases, with 6 bases remaining between them. Germline lookup yields CDR1 MGHRA and CDR2 YSYEKL.

The V call is TRBV7-2, the J call TRBJ2-1, with a possible D match to TRBD2 (5 bases). The germline gives CDR1 SGHTA, CDR2 FQGNSA. V shed 0 bases and J shed 2 bases, with 11 bases lying between them. The length of the CDR3 is 16 residues. CDR3 protein: CASSLALGSAYNEQFF. CDR3 nucleotides: TGTGCCAGCAGCTTAGCGTTGGGGAGTGCCTACAATGAGCAGTTCTTC.

The chain combines TRBV20-1 with TRBJ2-7; 11 bases agree with TRBD2. Germline assignment: CDR1 DFQATT and CDR2 SNEGSKA (reference sequence). J gave up 2 bases and V 4 bases, and 7 bases lay outside the gene matches. The CDR3 runs 15 residues. For the CDR3, the DNA is TGCAGTGCTAAATCCGGGACTAGCGGCGCCTACGAGCAGTACTTC. This sequence encodes CSAKSGTSGAYEQYF.